This is a list of T cell receptor beta chains from one sample in a study of T cell changes during pregnancy in multiple sclerosis. Clones were sequenced by immunoSEQ multiplex PCR, and TCRdb holds only the in-frame ones, with some missing. Of around 69,000 clones in the sample, more than 90% were seen once. The sequencing here drew on peripheral blood, taken in the second trimester of pregnancy. The origin of the receptors is a female donor in good health, enrolled as a control in a pregnancy study. CDR3s include the opening cysteine and the closing phenylalanine or tryptophan. The order of the fields is CDR3 length, D gene, clone size, J gene, V gene, CDR3 DNA, CDR3 protein. The D gene is left open where the match is weak. Only some rows state a clone size, as once, few, many or a class for expanded clones.

>13|TRBD1|-|TRBJ1-2|TRBV13
TGTGCCAGCAGCTTAGGACAGGGGGAGGGCTACACCTTC
CASSLGQGEGYTF
>15|TRBD1|once|TRBJ1-2|TRBV7-9
TGTGCCAGCAGCTTCGGGACAGGAGGGAACTATGGCTACACCTTC
CASSFGTGGNYGYTF
>12|-|-|TRBJ2-5|TRBV30
TGTGCCTGGAGTGTATTACAAGAGACCCAGTACTTC
CAWSVLQETQYF
>11|TRBD1|-|TRBJ1-1|TRBV5-1
TGCGCCAGCACCTTGGGACAGACAGCTTTCTTT
CASTLGQTAFF
>18|-|few|TRBJ1-4|TRBV7-3
TGTGCCAGCAGCTTAGGAGGGCCGGCGGGGATAACTAATGAAAAACTGTTTTTT
CASSLGGPAGITNEKLFF
>16|-|-|TRBJ2-7|TRBV6-1
TGTGCCAGCAGTGGGGGTAGGGGGGAGGGCTACTACGAGCAGTACTTC
CASSGGRGEGYYEQYF
>16|TRBD1|-|TRBJ2-7|TRBV5-1
TGCGCCAGCAGCTCTCCGGGACAGTTTGAACGAGACGAGCAGTACTTC
CASSSPGQFERDEQYF
>11|-|once|TRBJ2-1|TRBV28
TGTGCCAGCAGTTTCTACAGGGAGCAGTTCTTC
CASSFYREQFF
>14|TRBD1|-|TRBJ1-2|TRBV7-2
TGTGCCAGCAGCCCCCGGACAGGGGACTATGGCTACACCTTC
CASSPRTGDYGYTF
>16|TRBD1|once|TRBJ2-7|TRBV5-4
TGTGCCAGCAGCTTTCGTGATGGGACAGGGTCCTACGAGCAGTACTTC
CASSFRDGTGSYEQYF
>15|TRBD2|-|TRBJ2-5|TRBV30
TGTGCCTGGGACCCCGGGCGGGGGGGCAGGAAGACCCAGTACTTC
CAWDPGRGGRKTQYF
>14|-|-|TRBJ1-2|TRBV28
TGTGCCAGCAGTTTAGACAGAACTAACTATGGCTACACCTTC
CASSLDRTNYGYTF
>14|-|-|TRBJ2-7|TRBV7-9
TGTGCCAGCAGCTTAAATTCGGAAGGAGTCGAGCAGTACTTC
CASSLNSEGVEQYF
>13|-|-|TRBJ2-1|TRBV30
TGTGCCTGGATCGCGGGGGCTAAGAATGAGCAGTTCTTC
CAWIAGAKNEQFF
>13|TRBD1|-|TRBJ1-1|TRBV28
TGTGCCAGCAGACCTGGACAGGGGGCGGCCCTGTTCTTT
CASRPGQGAALFF
>13|-|-|TRBJ2-5|TRBV7-2
TGTGCCAGCAGCCGGGGAGTCGAAGAGACCCAGTACTTC
CASSRGVEETQYF
>16|-|-|TRBJ2-1|TRBV4-3
TGCGCCAGCAGCCAAGGGGTTGGGGGGTCCTACAATGAGCAGTTCTTC
CASSQGVGGSYNEQFF
>13|-|-|TRBJ2-7|TRBV6-5
TGTGCCAGCAGTTACTCGGCCGCAGACGAGCAGTACTTC
CASSYSAADEQYF
>13|-|-|TRBJ2-5|TRBV2
TGTGCCAGCAGTAAGGGCAGGGGTCAGACCCAGTACTTC
CASSKGRGQTQYF
>13|TRBD2|-|TRBJ2-5|TRBV18
TGTGCCAGCTCATCGGGACTAGGGGAGACCCAGTACTTC
CASSSGLGETQYF
>14|-|-|TRBJ1-2|TRBV7-9
TGTGCCAGCAGTCGGCCAGGGGCTCGAGATGGCTACACCTTC
CASSRPGARDGYTF
>15|TRBD1|-|TRBJ2-2|TRBV2
TGTGCCGGAGTACAGGGGATTCTTAGTACCGGGGAGCTGTTTTTT
CAGVQGILSTGELFF
>13|-|-|TRBJ1-2|TRBV2
TGTGCCAGCGGCGCAGGAGGCCTCTATGGCTACACCTTC
CASGAGGLYGYTF
>17|-|-|TRBJ1-2|TRBV4-3
TGCGCCAGCAGCCAAGATCGGATTTCGGGTTCCGACTATGGCTACACCTTC
CASSQDRISGSDYGYTF
>15|TRBD1|-|TRBJ1-2|TRBV19
TGTGCCAGTAGTCCTACAGGGGGGCCGAACTATGGCTACACCTTC
CASSPTGGPNYGYTF
>15|-|-|TRBJ1-2|TRBV4-3
TGCGCCAGCAGCCAAGTCCGGGGGAACCTTCGTGGCTACACCTTC
CASSQVRGNLRGYTF
>15|TRBD1|-|TRBJ2-7|TRBV7-9
TGTGCCAGCAGCTCCCCAGTGGACAGGGCTAACGAGCAGTACTTC
CASSSPVDRANEQYF
>13|-|once|TRBJ2-1|TRBV5-1
TGCGCCAGCAGGCTGTCGGGTAACAATGAGCAGTTCTTC
CASRLSGNNEQFF
>15|-|-|TRBJ1-2|TRBV19
TGTGCCAGTAGGCCTGCGGGTGGGGCTAACTATGGCTACACCTTC
CASRPAGGANYGYTF